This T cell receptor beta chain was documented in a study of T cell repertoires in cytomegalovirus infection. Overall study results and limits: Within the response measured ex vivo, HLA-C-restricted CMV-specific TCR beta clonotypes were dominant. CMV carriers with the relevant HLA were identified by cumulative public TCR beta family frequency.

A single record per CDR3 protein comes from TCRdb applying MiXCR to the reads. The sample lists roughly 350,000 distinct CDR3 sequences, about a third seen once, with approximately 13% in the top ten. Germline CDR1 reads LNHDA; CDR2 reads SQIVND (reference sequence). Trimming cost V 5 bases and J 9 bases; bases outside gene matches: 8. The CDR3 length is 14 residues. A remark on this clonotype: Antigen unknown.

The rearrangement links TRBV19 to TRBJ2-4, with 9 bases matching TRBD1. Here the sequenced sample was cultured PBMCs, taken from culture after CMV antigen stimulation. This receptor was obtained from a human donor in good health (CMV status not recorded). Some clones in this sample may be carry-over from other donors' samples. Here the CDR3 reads CASSQQGARGIQYF. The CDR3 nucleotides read TGTGCCAGTAGTCAACAGGGGGCGAGGGGCATTCAGTACTTC.